These T cell receptor beta chains were read from a single sample in a study of regulatory T cells in long-lasting Graves disease. TCRdb passed the multiplex PCR reads through MiXCR, listing each CDR3 protein once. Of a few hundred thousand distinct CDR3 sequences in the sample, 20% to 25% were seen once. This specimen was peripheral blood mononuclear cells (PBMCs), taken when the disease was refractory, from a patient treated with antithyroid drugs. These receptor sequences come from a female donor with Graves disease. CDR3s include the opening cysteine and the closing phenylalanine or tryptophan. The order of the fields is CDR3 protein, CDR3 DNA, clone size, D gene, V gene, J gene, CDR3 length. The D gene is left open where the match is weak. Size is stated for part of the rows, as once, few or many counts, or as a class when the clone is expanded.

cdr3_aa: CASSLGLAGGNEQFF; cdr3_nt: TGTGCCAGCAGCTTGGGACTAGCTGGGGGTAATGAGCAGTTCTTC; clone_size: .; d_call: TRBD2; v_call: TRBV5-4; j_call: TRBJ2-1; cdr3_length: 15
cdr3_aa: CASSPDRGHADTQYF; cdr3_nt: TGCGCCAGCAGCCCGGACAGGGGGCATGCAGATACGCAGTATTTT; clone_size: .; d_call: TRBD1; v_call: TRBV5-1; j_call: TRBJ2-3; cdr3_length: 15
cdr3_aa: CSAREVRTGSEKLFF; cdr3_nt: TGCAGTGCTAGAGAAGTACGGACAGGGAGCGAAAAACTGTTTTTT; clone_size: .; d_call: TRBD1; v_call: TRBV20-1; j_call: TRBJ1-4; cdr3_length: 15
cdr3_aa: CASSPLRTAYGYTF; cdr3_nt: TGTGCCAGCAGCCCACTGAGGACAGCTTATGGCTACACCTTC; clone_size: .; d_call: .; v_call: TRBV7-6; j_call: TRBJ1-2; cdr3_length: 14
cdr3_aa: CASRPGLVYNEQFF; cdr3_nt: TGTGCCAGCAGACCGGGACTAGTCTACAATGAGCAGTTCTTC; clone_size: many; d_call: TRBD2; v_call: TRBV2; j_call: TRBJ2-1; cdr3_length: 14
cdr3_aa: CASSPWTRLGANVLTF; cdr3_nt: TGTGCCAGCTCACCATGGACTCGCCTCGGGGCCAACGTCCTGACTTTC; clone_size: .; d_call: .; v_call: TRBV18; j_call: TRBJ2-6; cdr3_length: 16
cdr3_aa: CATSDLELTGELFF; cdr3_nt: TGTGCCACCAGTGATTTGGAGCTTACCGGGGAGCTGTTTTTT; clone_size: many; d_call: .; v_call: TRBV24-1; j_call: TRBJ2-2; cdr3_length: 14
cdr3_aa: CASSSGQGDGKLFF; cdr3_nt: TGTGCCAGCAGCTCGGGACAGGGGGACGGAAAACTGTTTTTT; clone_size: .; d_call: TRBD1; v_call: TRBV5-5; j_call: TRBJ1-4; cdr3_length: 14
cdr3_aa: CSVGEGSYGYTF; cdr3_nt: TGCAGCGTTGGCGAGGGAAGCTATGGCTACACCTTC; clone_size: .; d_call: .; v_call: TRBV29-1; j_call: TRBJ1-2; cdr3_length: 12
cdr3_aa: CASSLDRGGYSNQPQHF; cdr3_nt: TGTGCCAGCAGTTTAGACAGGGGGGGGTATAGCAATCAGCCCCAGCATTTT; clone_size: few; d_call: TRBD1; v_call: TRBV28; j_call: TRBJ1-5; cdr3_length: 17
cdr3_aa: CASSSVRGRGMNTEAFF; cdr3_nt: TGTGCCAGTAGCTCCGTTCGGGGGCGGGGGATGAACACTGAAGCTTTCTTT; clone_size: few; d_call: .; v_call: TRBV19; j_call: TRBJ1-1; cdr3_length: 17
cdr3_aa: CASSYGVPNTEAFF; cdr3_nt: TGTGCCAGCAGTTACGGGGTTCCGAACACTGAAGCTTTCTTT; clone_size: .; d_call: .; v_call: TRBV6-9; j_call: TRBJ1-1; cdr3_length: 14
cdr3_aa: CSAFSIRTGQDYGYTF; cdr3_nt: TGCAGTGCCTTCTCCATAAGGACAGGGCAAGACTATGGCTACACCTTC; clone_size: few; d_call: TRBD1; v_call: TRBV20-1; j_call: TRBJ1-2; cdr3_length: 16
cdr3_aa: CATVRRGVGRREPQHF; cdr3_nt: TGTGCCACAGTCCGCCGGGGAGTGGGGAGGAGAGAGCCCCAGCATTTT; clone_size: many; d_call: .; v_call: TRBV28; j_call: TRBJ1-5; cdr3_length: 16
cdr3_aa: CASSQALVEKLFF; cdr3_nt: TGCGCCAGCAGCCAAGCGCTCGTGGAAAAACTGTTTTTT; clone_size: .; d_call: .; v_call: TRBV4-1; j_call: TRBJ1-4; cdr3_length: 13
cdr3_aa: CATRGWTGDRQETQYF; cdr3_nt: TGTGCCACCCGAGGTTGGACGGGCGACAGACAAGAGACCCAGTACTTC; clone_size: .; d_call: .; v_call: TRBV15; j_call: TRBJ2-5; cdr3_length: 16
cdr3_aa: CASRRRLGHEAFF; cdr3_nt: TGTGCCAGCAGGAGGCGGCTGGGACATGAAGCTTTCTTT; clone_size: few; d_call: .; v_call: TRBV2; j_call: TRBJ1-1; cdr3_length: 13
cdr3_aa: CSVEDLRDRGRNEQFF; cdr3_nt: TGCAGCGTTGAAGATCTCCGGGACAGGGGACGCAATGAGCAGTTCTTC; clone_size: .; d_call: TRBD1; v_call: TRBV29-1; j_call: TRBJ2-1; cdr3_length: 16
cdr3_aa: CASSPSNSPLHF; cdr3_nt: TGTGCCAGCTCACCGAGTAATTCACCCCTCCACTTT; clone_size: few; d_call: .; v_call: TRBV18; j_call: TRBJ1-6; cdr3_length: 12
cdr3_aa: CASQPRLAGGLNEQFF; cdr3_nt: TGTGCCAGCCAACCCCGACTAGCGGGAGGGCTAAATGAGCAGTTCTTC; clone_size: .; d_call: TRBD2; v_call: TRBV2; j_call: TRBJ2-1; cdr3_length: 16
cdr3_aa: CASSQDVGSTEAFF; cdr3_nt: TGTGCCAGCAGCCAAGATGTGGGGAGCACTGAAGCTTTCTTT; clone_size: few; d_call: .; v_call: TRBV3-1; j_call: TRBJ1-1; cdr3_length: 14
cdr3_aa: CASSLAVLPRSYLNELFF; cdr3_nt: TGCGCCAGCAGCTTGGCTGTTCTCCCGCGAAGTTATCTGAACGAGCTGTTTTTT; clone_size: .; d_call: .; v_call: TRBV5-1; j_call: TRBJ2-2; cdr3_length: 18
cdr3_aa: CASSPKGTGYTF; cdr3_nt: TGTGCCAGCAGCCCCAAGGGAACTGGCTACACCTTC; clone_size: .; d_call: .; v_call: TRBV5-8; j_call: TRBJ1-2; cdr3_length: 12
cdr3_aa: CASCEQGAYTEAFF; cdr3_nt: TGTGCCAGCTGCGAGCAGGGAGCGTACACTGAAGCTTTCTTT; clone_size: many; d_call: .; v_call: TRBV6-1; j_call: TRBJ1-1; cdr3_length: 14
cdr3_aa: CASHPGTVNTEAFF; cdr3_nt: TGCGCCAGTCACCCCGGGACGGTGAACACTGAAGCTTTCTTT; clone_size: .; d_call: .; v_call: TRBV5-1; j_call: TRBJ1-1; cdr3_length: 14
cdr3_aa: CASSSTGEVYVGNQPQHF; cdr3_nt: TGTGCCAGCAGTTCAACAGGGGAAGTTTATGTCGGCAATCAGCCCCAGCATTTT; clone_size: many; d_call: TRBD1; v_call: TRBV28; j_call: TRBJ1-5; cdr3_length: 18
cdr3_aa: CASSGGRLMNTEAFF; cdr3_nt: TGCGCCAGCAGCGGGGGACGGCTTATGAACACTGAAGCTTTCTTT; clone_size: few; d_call: .; v_call: TRBV5-1; j_call: TRBJ1-1; cdr3_length: 15
cdr3_aa: CASSSPGQHYEQYF; cdr3_nt: TGTGCCAGCAGCTCTCCGGGACAGCACTACGAGCAGTACTTC; clone_size: .; d_call: TRBD1; v_call: TRBV7-9; j_call: TRBJ2-7; cdr3_length: 14
cdr3_aa: CASSQGYKNIQYF; cdr3_nt: TGTGCCAGCAGCCAGGGATACAAAAACATTCAGTACTTC; clone_size: .; d_call: .; v_call: TRBV3-1; j_call: TRBJ2-4; cdr3_length: 13